The entry below gives a single T cell receptor beta chain sequence along with its context. This clone was observed a handful of times. Its antigen is currently not known. Within one base of it there is no much larger clone, and no base qualities were kept. The data stem from a study of T cell responses to AZD1222 COVID-19 vaccine (dated by TCRdb to the early 2020s). For context, the study as a whole: AZD1222 recipients with second doses at about 4 weeks or about 12 weeks were pooled, because spike-specific TCR depth and breadth did not differ between schedules. TCR sequencing covered 230 to 250 trial participants: around 210 given two doses of AZD1222 and about 26 given two doses of MenACWY control vaccine. Trial participants were enrolled into age subgroups of 18-55, 56-69 and 70-plus years, which contained approximately 150, 28 and 58 TCR-sequenced participants, respectively.

The sample's time point label, decoded: baseline before first vaccination. Vaccinee samples came from UK trials COV001 and COV002, including a single-blind randomized controlled phase 2/3 trial of AZD1222 (ChAdOx1 nCoV-19) in healthy adults. For TCRbeta chain sequencing, PBMC samples were collected from trial participants at day 0 and at day 28 after the second dose. Broad study findings and their caveats: Reportedly, almost half of the unique spike-specific TCRs recognized epitopes lying outside the regions that are mutated in the B.1.351 and B.1.1.7 variants. Most participants were white British and females outnumbered males, and the authors suggested that clonal diversity may have been underestimated. After two AZD1222 doses, spike-specific TCR breadth and depth were significantly higher than at day 0 and than in MenACWY recipients. Conclusions about previously exposed vaccinees were limited because only six AZD1222 recipients were SARS-CoV-2 seropositive at baseline. Because no day 14 peak-response samples were available, the repertoires could be characterized only after the peak T cell response. In the small 56-69-year group, the increase in depth fell short of significance, most likely because of low power. The vaccine-associated CD4 TCRs covered the entire spike protein, and the dominant responses fell in regions 160-218 and 743-854.

The CDR3 regions of human TCRbeta chains were subjected to immunosequencing. Per the original workflow: TCRs in the repertoires were compared against a reference library of SARS-CoV-2-specific TCRs that had been generated with the MIRA antigen-specificity platform. Breadth was defined as the fraction of unique TCRs that were SARS-CoV-2-associated. Depth was defined as the fraction of total T cells that were SARS-CoV-2-associated. Each spike-specific TCR was assigned to its reactive spike region and to a CD4 or CD8 class using the MIRA data. Log10-transformed breadth and depth values were compared by one-way ANOVA with Sidak's multiple comparisons tests. Not all clones reach the TCRdb copy of this immuneACCESS table, which keeps in-frame sequences only. Checked studies attribute under half of the gap to unresolved V genes and leave the rest unexplained. V, J and clone size are taken as reported in that table, and D and trimming were inferred from the DNA itself. The sample records over 95,000 clones, roughly nine tenths of which are singletons. The ten largest clones add up to 4.5% of the sample.

The sequence was collected from an adult in good health. Sequences were derived from peripheral blood, sampled on day 0 of AZD1222 vaccination.

The DNA reads as follows: TGTGCCAGCAGCCCTCGTGGTCCAGATACGCAGTATTTT. This translates into CASSPRGPDTQYF. The chain was built from TRBV7-9 and TRBJ2-3; there is no confident call for the D gene. The trim is 5 bases for V and 4 bases for J, with a gap of 10 bases between the germline ends. For CDR1 and CDR2, the germline V gene (reference sequence) lists SEHNR and FQNEAQ. The CDR3 numbers 13 residues from cysteine through phenylalanine. Of the read, only the CDR3 DNA is kept; its 39 bases are in frame from base 1.